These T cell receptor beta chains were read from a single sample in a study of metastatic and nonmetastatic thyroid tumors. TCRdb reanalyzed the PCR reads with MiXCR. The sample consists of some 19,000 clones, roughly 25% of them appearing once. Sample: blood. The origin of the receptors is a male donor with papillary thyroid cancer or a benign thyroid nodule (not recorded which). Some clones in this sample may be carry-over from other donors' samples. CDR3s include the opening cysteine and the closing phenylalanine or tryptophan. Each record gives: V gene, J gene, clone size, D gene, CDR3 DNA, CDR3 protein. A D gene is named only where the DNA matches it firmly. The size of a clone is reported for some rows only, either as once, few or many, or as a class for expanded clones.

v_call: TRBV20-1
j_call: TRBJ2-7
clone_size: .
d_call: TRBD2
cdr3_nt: TGCAGTGCTAGAGGTAGGCTAGCGGGATTCTCCTACGAGCAGTACTTC
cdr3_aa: CSARGRLAGFSYEQYF

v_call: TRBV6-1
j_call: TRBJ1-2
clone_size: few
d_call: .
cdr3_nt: TGTGCCAGCAGTGAGCCCGGACAGCGGGCAGTCTATGGCTACACCTTC
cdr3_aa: CASSEPGQRAVYGYTF

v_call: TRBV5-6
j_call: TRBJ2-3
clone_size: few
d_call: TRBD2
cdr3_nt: TGTGCCAGCAGTCGACTAGCGGGAGGGCCTGTAGATACGCAGTATTTT
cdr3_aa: CASSRLAGGPVDTQYF

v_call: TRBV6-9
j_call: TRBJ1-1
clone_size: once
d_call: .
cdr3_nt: TGTGCCAGCAGTTCCCAGTTCCAAACCGGCACTGAAGCTTTCTTT
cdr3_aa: CASSSQFQTGTEAFF

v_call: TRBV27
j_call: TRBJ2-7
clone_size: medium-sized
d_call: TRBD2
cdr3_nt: TGTGCCAGCAGTTTAAGGTCTAGCGGGGGGTTAAACGAGCAGTACTTC
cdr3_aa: CASSLRSSGGLNEQYF

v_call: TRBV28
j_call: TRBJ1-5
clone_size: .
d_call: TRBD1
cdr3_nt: TGTGCCAGCAGCTTGGGACAGGGGGTTTTACGGCGGCAGCCCCAGCATTTT
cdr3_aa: CASSLGQGVLRRQPQHF

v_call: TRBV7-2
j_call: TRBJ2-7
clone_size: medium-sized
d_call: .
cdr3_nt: TGTGCCAGCAGCCCTGTTTTGGGGACCTCCTACGAGCAGTACTTC
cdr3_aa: CASSPVLGTSYEQYF

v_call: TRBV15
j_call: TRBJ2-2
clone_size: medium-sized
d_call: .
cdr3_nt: TGTGCCACCATGGAGACGGTTAACACCGGGGAGCTGTTTTTT
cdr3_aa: CATMETVNTGELFF

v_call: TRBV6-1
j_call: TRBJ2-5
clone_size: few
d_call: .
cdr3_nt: TGTGCCGGCAGGGAGGGACAGGCGAACCAAGAGACCCAGTACTTC
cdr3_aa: CAGREGQANQETQYF

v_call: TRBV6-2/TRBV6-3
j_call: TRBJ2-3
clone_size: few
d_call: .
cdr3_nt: TGTGCCAGCAGCCTCACCACTAGCACAGATACGCAGTATTTT
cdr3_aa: CASSLTTSTDTQYF

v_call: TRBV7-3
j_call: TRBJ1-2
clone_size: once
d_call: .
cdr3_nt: TGTGCCAGCAGCTTAACAGGGGGCTATGGCTACACCTTC
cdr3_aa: CASSLTGGYGYTF

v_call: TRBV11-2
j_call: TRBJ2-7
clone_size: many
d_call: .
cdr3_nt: TGTGCCAGCAGCTTGAATCTTTTGTTCGAGCAGTACTTC
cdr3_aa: CASSLNLLFEQYF

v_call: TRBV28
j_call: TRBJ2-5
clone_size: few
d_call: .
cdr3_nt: TGTGCCAGCAGTTTGGGGGACGCACAAGAGACCCAGTACTTC
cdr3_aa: CASSLGDAQETQYF

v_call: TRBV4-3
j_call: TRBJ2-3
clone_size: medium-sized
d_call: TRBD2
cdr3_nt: TGCGCCAGCAGCCTGACTAGCGGGGTCTTTGATACGCAGTATTTT
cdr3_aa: CASSLTSGVFDTQYF

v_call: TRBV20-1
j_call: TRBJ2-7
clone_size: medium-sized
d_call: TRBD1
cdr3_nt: TGCAGTGCTAGAGATCCCCAACAGGGGGCAGGCTACGAGCAGTACTTC
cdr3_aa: CSARDPQQGAGYEQYF

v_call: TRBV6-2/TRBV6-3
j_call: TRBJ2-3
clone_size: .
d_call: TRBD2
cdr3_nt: TGTGCCAGCAGTTCAAGCGGGAGGAGGATGGATACGCAGTATTTT
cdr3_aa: CASSSSGRRMDTQYF

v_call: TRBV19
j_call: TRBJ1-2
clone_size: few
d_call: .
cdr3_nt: TGTGCCTGTACGGGGAGGAGCTCTCGGGGCTACACCTTC
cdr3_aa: CACTGRSSRGYTF

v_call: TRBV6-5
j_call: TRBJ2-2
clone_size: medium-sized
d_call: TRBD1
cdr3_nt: TGTGCCAGCAGTTACACCGGGACAGACATCACCGGGGAGCTGTTTTTT
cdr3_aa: CASSYTGTDITGELFF

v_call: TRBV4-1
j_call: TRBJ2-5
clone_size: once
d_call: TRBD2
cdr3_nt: TGCGCCAGCACTCCGAAATTTGCGGGAGGTTGGGGTGAGACCCAGTACTTC
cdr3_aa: CASTPKFAGGWGETQYF

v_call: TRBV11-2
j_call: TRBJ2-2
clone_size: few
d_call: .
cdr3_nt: TGTGCCAGCAGCGCTGTCCGGACATGGAACACCGGGGAGCTGTTTTTT
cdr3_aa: CASSAVRTWNTGELFF

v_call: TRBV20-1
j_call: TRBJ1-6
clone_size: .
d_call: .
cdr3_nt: TGCAGTGCTAGAGGCGCAGTGGTTAGGGGAAGCAAGTCACCCCTCCACTTT
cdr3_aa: CSARGAVVRGSKSPLHF

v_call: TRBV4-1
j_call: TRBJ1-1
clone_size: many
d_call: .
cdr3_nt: TGCGCCAGCAGCCAACCGCTTCGGAACACTGAAGCTTTCTTT
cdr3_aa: CASSQPLRNTEAFF

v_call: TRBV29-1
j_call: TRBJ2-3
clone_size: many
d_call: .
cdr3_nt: TGCAGCGTTGAGCTCACGACAGGAGGTTCAGATACGCAGTATTTT
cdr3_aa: CSVELTTGGSDTQYF

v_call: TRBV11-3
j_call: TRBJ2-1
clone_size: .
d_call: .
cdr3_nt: TGTGCCAGCAGCAAGGCAGGGCCAAACAATGAGCAGTTCTTC
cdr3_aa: CASSKAGPNNEQFF

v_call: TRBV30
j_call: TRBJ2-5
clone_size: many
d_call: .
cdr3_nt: TGTGCCTGGAGCACCGGGACTTTAAAAGAGACCCAGTACTTC
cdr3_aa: CAWSTGTLKETQYF

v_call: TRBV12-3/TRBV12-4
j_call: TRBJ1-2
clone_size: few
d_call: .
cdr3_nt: TGTGCCAGCAGCCCGACACAGAACTATGGCTACACCTTC
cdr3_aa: CASSPTQNYGYTF

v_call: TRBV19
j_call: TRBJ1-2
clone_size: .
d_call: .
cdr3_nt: TGTGCCAGTAGTACCGGCCGAAGGGGGAGCTACACCTTC
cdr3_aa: CASSTGRRGSYTF

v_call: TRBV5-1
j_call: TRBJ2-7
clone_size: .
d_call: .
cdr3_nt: TGCGCCAGCAGTCCGGGCCTCTCCTACGAGCAGTACTTC
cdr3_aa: CASSPGLSYEQYF

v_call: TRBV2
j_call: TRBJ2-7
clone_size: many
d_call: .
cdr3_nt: TGTGCCAGCGGTCCCAGGGTTCTGACCTACGAGCAGTACTTC
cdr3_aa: CASGPRVLTYEQYF

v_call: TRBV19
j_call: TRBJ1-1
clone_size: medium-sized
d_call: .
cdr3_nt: TGTGCCAGTAGTTCCGGGAACACTGAAGCTTTCTTT
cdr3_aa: CASSSGNTEAFF

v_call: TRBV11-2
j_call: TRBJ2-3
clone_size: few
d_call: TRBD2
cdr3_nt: TGTGCCAGCAGCTTAGATCACAGCACTAGCGGGAGTCACACAGATACGCAGTATTTT
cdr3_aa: CASSLDHSTSGSHTDTQYF

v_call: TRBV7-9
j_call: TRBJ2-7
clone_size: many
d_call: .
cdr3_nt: TGTGCCAGCAGCTTGCTTCAGTCCTACGAGCAGTACTTC
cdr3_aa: CASSLLQSYEQYF

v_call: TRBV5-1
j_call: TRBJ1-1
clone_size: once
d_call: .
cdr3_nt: TGCGCCAGCAGCTTGACAACTCTAAACACTGAAGTTTTCTTT
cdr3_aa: CASSLTTLNTEVFF

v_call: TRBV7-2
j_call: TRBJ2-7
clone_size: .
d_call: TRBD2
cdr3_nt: TGTGCCAGCAGCCTAGCCCTAGCGGGAGGTCCGTGGGAGCAGTACTTC
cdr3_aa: CASSLALAGGPWEQYF

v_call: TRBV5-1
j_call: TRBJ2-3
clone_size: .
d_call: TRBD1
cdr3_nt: TGCGCCAGCAGCCTTTTGACAGGGCCAGATACGCAGTATTTT
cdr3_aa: CASSLLTGPDTQYF

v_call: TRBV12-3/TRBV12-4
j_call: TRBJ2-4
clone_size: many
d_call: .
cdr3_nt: TGTGCCAGCAGTAGGTTATCGGTTATTTTAGCCAAAAACATTCAGTACTTC
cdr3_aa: CASSRLSVILAKNIQYF

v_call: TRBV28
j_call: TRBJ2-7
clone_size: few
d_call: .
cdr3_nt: TGTGCCAGCAGCGGGACAAGAGGGATTGGCGAGCAGTACTTC
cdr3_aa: CASSGTRGIGEQYF

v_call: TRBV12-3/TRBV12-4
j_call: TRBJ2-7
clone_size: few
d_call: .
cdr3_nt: TGTGCCAGCAGTCTAACTCAGGGTCACGAGCAGTACTTC
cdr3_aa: CASSLTQGHEQYF

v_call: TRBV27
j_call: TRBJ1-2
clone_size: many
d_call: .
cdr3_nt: TGTGCCAGCAGTTTATCGATCGGGGACCCTGGCTACACCTTC
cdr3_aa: CASSLSIGDPGYTF

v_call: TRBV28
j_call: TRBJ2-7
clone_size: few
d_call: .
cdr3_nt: TGTGCCAGCAGTTTAACATCGAAATACGAGCAGTACTTC
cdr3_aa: CASSLTSKYEQYF

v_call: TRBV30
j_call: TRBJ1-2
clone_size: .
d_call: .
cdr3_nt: TGTGCCTGGAGTACCCGGCCACTAGGTGGGTCCGGCTACACCTTC
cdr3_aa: CAWSTRPLGGSGYTF

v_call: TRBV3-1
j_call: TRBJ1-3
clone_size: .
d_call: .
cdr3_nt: TGTGCCAGCAGCTGGGGTAACTCTGGAAACACCATATATTTT
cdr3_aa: CASSWGNSGNTIYF

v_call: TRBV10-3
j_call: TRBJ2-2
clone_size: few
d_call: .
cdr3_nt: TGTGCCATCCGGGACGCCCTACCCCCTTACACCGGGGAGCTGTTTTTT
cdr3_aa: CAIRDALPPYTGELFF

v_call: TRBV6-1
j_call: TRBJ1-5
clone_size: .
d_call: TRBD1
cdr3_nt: TGTGCCAGCAGCGACAGGGTGGTGGGGCCCCAGCATTTT
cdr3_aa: CASSDRVVGPQHF

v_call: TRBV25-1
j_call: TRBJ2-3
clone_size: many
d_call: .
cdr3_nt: TGTGCCAGCAGTGCCCAGGACCAGGGTACGCAGTATTTT
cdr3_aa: CASSAQDQGTQYF